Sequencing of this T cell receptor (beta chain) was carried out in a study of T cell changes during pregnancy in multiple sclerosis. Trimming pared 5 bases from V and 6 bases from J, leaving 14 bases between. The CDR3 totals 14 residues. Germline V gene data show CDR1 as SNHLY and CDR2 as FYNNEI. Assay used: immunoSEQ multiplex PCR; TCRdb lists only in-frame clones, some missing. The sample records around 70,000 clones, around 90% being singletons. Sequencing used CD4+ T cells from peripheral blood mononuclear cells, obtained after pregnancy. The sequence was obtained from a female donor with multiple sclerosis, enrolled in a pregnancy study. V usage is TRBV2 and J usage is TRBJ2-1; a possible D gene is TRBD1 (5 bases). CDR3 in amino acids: CASSNRQLGNEQFF. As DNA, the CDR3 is TGTGCCAGCAGTAACCGACAGTTGGGCAATGAGCAGTTCTTC.